Following are 26 T cell receptor beta chains from one sample sequenced in a study of shared clonotypes between healthy human individuals. The table came from immunoSEQ multiplex PCR; TCRdb's copy has only in-frame clones and leaves some out. The sample yields 450,000 to 500,000 clones, about 78% seen once. The sample consisted of PBMCs. Receptor source: a woman in her thirties or forties in good health. Some clones in this sample may be carry-over from other donors' samples.

The chain couples TRBV29-1 to TRBJ2-7; D is undetermined. V was shortened by 7 bases and J by 4 bases, with 14 bases between the two germline ends. The CDR3 has 12 residues. Germline lookup yields CDR1 SQVTM and CDR2 ANQGSEA. Here the CDR3 DNA reads TGCAGCGCCGGGCCTCAAGGGTACGAGCAGTACTTC. This encodes CSAGPQGYEQYF.

The chain is built from TRBV10-3 and TRBJ2-3; no definite D call. The CDR3 contains 13 residues. Trimming took off 11 bases at V and 2 bases at J, with 14 bases between the two ends. The V gene's germline CDR1 is ENHRY and CDR2 SYGVKD. CDR3 nucleotide sequence: TGTGCCTCTCAAGGCGGACCCACAGATACGCAGTATTTT. Translation: CASQGGPTDTQYF.

For the CDR3, the DNA is TGTGCCAGTAGCCGGACTAACCAGTACCAAGAGACCCAGTACTTC. This sequence encodes CASSRTNQYQETQYF. The chain combines TRBV19 with TRBJ2-5; possible D gene TRBD2, 6 bases. Germline CDR1 reads LNHDA; CDR2 reads SQIVND (reference sequence). Trimming took off 6 bases at V and 0 bases at J, with 14 bases between the two ends. The CDR3 has 15 residues.

Only a few counts were recorded for this clone. The V call is TRBV7-2, the J call TRBJ2-7; 10 nucleotides line up with TRBD1. CDR1 SGHTA and CDR2 FQGNSA come from the germline V gene. After removal of 5 bases from V and 3 bases from J, the junction contained 4 bases not matched to a gene. The CDR3 has 14 residues. CDR3: CASSPRTGGYEQYF. In nucleotides, the CDR3 is TGTGCCAGCAGCCCGAGGACAGGGGGCTACGAGCAGTACTTC. The entire variable domain, with the rest obtained from reference TRBV7-2 and TRBJ2-7, is as follows: GAGVSQSPSNKVTEKGKDVELRCDPISGHTALYWYRQSLGQGLEFLIYFQGNSAPDKSGLPSDRFSAERTGGSVSTLTIQRTQQEDSAVYLCASSPRTGGYEQYFGPGTRLTVT.

The V call is TRBV29-1, the J call TRBJ2-5; 9 bases are shared with TRBD1. The CDR3 has 13 amino acids. CDR1 is SQVTM, CDR2 ANQGSEA, per germline. With 7 bases clipped from V and 4 bases from J, the junction kept 7 bases outside the gene matches. The CDR3 here is CSAGTGKRETQYF. DNA for the CDR3: TGCAGCGCCGGGACAGGGAAACGAGAGACCCAGTACTTC.

The CDR3 DNA sequence: TGTGCCAGTAGTAAGGCTAGCGGGACTGGGGCCAACGTCCTGACTTTC. Amino acid sequence: CASSKASGTGANVLTF. V gene TRBV19 combines with J gene TRBJ2-6, with 9 bases lining up with TRBD2. The CDR3 covers 16 residues. With V trimmed by 4 bases and J by 2 bases, 3 bases remained unmatched. Germline CDR1 is LNHDA and CDR2 is SQIVND (reference sequence).

This chain links TRBV7-9 with TRBJ1-1, with D perhaps matching TRBD1 (5 bases). V lost 3 bases and J lost 4, with 12 bases in between. CDR1 and CDR2 (germline): SEHNR, FQNEAQ (reference sequence). CDR3 length: 14 residues. The CDR3 nucleotides read TGTGCCAGCAGCTTTAGAGAAGGGGTCACTGAAGCTTTCTTT. It yields the protein CASSFREGVTEAFF.

This CDR3 is CASSSDRGWEKLFF. CDR3 bases: TGTGCCAGCAGCTCCGACAGGGGTTGGGAAAAACTGTTTTTT. The gene calls are TRBV5-6 and TRBJ1-4; 8 bases align to TRBD1. The trim removed 3 bases at V and 8 bases at J, leaving 6 bases unmatched. This CDR3 has 14 residues. Germline V lookup: CDR1 SGHDT, CDR2 YYEEEE.

This chain joins TRBV6-1 and TRBJ2-1, with 7 positions matching TRBD2. Germline lookup yields CDR1 MNHNS and CDR2 SASEGT. This CDR3 is 15 amino acids long. The V gene end was trimmed by 1 base and the J gene end by 4 bases; junction bases not matched to a gene: 4. For the CDR3, the DNA is TGTGCCAGCAGTGAAGGGCCGGGGGGTTACAATGAGCAGTTCTTC. Its protein is CASSEGPGGYNEQFF.

J is TRBJ2-7 and V is TRBV5-4; TRBD2 matches 8 bases. With V trimmed by 2 bases and J by 1 base, 8 bases remained unmatched. Germline V lookup: CDR1 SGHNT, CDR2 YYREEE (reference sequence). CDR3 size: 16 residues. The CDR3 spells CASSLGTIAGSYEQYF. CDR3 coding DNA: TGTGCCAGCAGCTTAGGGACTATAGCGGGATCCTACGAGCAGTACTTC.

The chain recombines TRBV10-2 with TRBJ1-4, with D uncertain. Between the trimmed V and J ends, which lost 3 bases and 4 bases, there was a span of 18 bases. The CDR3 is 17 residues long. Germline V CDR1 and CDR2: WSHSY, SAAADI. The CDR3 spells CASSDAVKRANNEKLFF. CDR3 sequence (DNA): TGCGCCAGCAGTGATGCGGTTAAAAGAGCGAATAATGAAAAACTGTTTTTT.

This clone was seen only a few times. The rearrangement joins TRBV6-6 to TRBJ2-3; 12 nucleotides match TRBD2. The V segment lost 7 bases and the J segment 7 bases; nucleotides outside the gene matches: 12. This CDR3 spans 16 amino acids. The germline V gene has CDR1 MNHNY and CDR2 SVGAGI (reference sequence). CDR3 nucleotide sequence: TGTGCCAGCACCAGGCACGGACTAGCGGGACGGCATACGCAGTATTTT. The encoded protein is CASTRHGLAGRHTQYF.

As concerns this clone: Distinct nucleotide sequences in the sample also encode this CDR3. The rearrangement joins TRBV27 to TRBJ2-3; D gene unclear. Between the trimmed V and J ends, which lost 5 bases and 0 bases, there was a span of 6 bases. CDR1 is MNHEY, CDR2 SMNVEV, per germline (reference sequence). The CDR3 contains 13 residues. The CDR3 region has the DNA TGTGCCAGCAGTCTTTCTAGCACAGATACGCAGTATTTT. Protein product: CASSLSSTDTQYF.

The chain is built from TRBV7-3 and TRBJ2-2; a possible D gene is TRBD2 (5 bases). The CDR3 has 14 amino acids. Germline lookup yields CDR1 SGHTA and CDR2 FQGTGA. V lost 5 bases and J lost 1, with 8 bases in between. The CDR3 DNA sequence: TGTGCCAGCAGCCCTGGAGGGAACACCGGGGAGCTGTTTTTT. Translation gives CASSPGGNTGELFF. The entire variable domain, with the rest obtained from reference TRBV7-3 and TRBJ2-2, is as follows: GAGVSQTPSNKVTEKGKYVELRCDPISGHTALYWYRQSLGQGPEFLIYFQGTGAADDSGLPNDRFFAVRPEGSVSTLKIQRTERGDSAVYLCASSPGGNTGELFFGEGSRLTVL.

The chain has TRBV7-9 and TRBJ2-3; D gene ambiguous. Trimming shortened V by 4 bases and J by 2 bases, and 1 base separated the two germline ends. CDR1 SEHNR and CDR2 FQNEAQ come from the germline V gene (reference sequence). The CDR3 spans 11 residues. CDR3 in amino acids: CASSYTDTQYF. Here the CDR3 DNA reads TGTGCCAGCAGCTACACAGATACGCAGTATTTT.

The V gene is TRBV29-1, the J gene TRBJ1-1; no clear D. Trimming took off 8 bases at V and 3 bases at J, with 22 bases between the two ends. The germline V gene has CDR1 SQVTM and CDR2 ANQGSEA. The CDR3 is made up of 15 amino acids. CDR3 in DNA: TGCAGCTCCCGGGATCTTCTATATCCCGACACTGAAGCTTTCTTT. Encoded protein: CSSRDLLYPDTEAFF.

The chain has TRBV9 and TRBJ2-1; D is uncertain. Germline loops: CDR1 SGDLS, CDR2 YYNGEE. With 0 bases removed from V and 4 bases from J, the gap between germline ends came to 11 bases. CDR3 length: 15 amino acids. CDR3 nucleotide sequence: TGTGCCAGCAGCGTAGGGGTCGGAGAATACAATGAGCAGTTCTTC. It yields the protein CASSVGVGEYNEQFF. Complete variable domain (other parts from reference TRBV9 and TRBJ2-1): DSGVTQTPKHLITATGQRVTLRCSPRSGDLSVYWYQQSLDQGLQFLIQYYNGEERAKGNILERFSAQQFPDLHSELNLSSLELGDSALYFCASSVGVGEYNEQFFGPGTRLTVL.

V is TRBV27 and J is TRBJ1-5; D remains unclear. Germline CDR1 is MNHEY and CDR2 is SMNVEV (reference sequence). V dropped 5 bases and J dropped 5 bases, with 13 bases sitting between them. The CDR3 sequence is 14 residues long. The CDR3 DNA reads as TGTGCCAGCAGTCTCAAGGAGAACGATCAGCCCCAGCATTTT. It encodes CASSLKENDQPQHF.

The rearrangement links TRBV29-1 to TRBJ2-1; TRBD2 matches 8 bases. Germline V gene sequence: CDR1 SQVTM, CDR2 ANQGSEA. Trimming cost V 1 base and J 1 base; bases outside gene matches: 6. This CDR3 is built from 16 residues. The CDR3 region has the DNA TGCAGCGTTGAAGGAAGCGGGAGTATATCCTACAATGAGCAGTTCTTC. Encoded protein: CSVEGSGSISYNEQFF.

J is TRBJ1-5 and V is TRBV6-1; D is uncertain. The CDR3 is 14 amino acids. Trimming removed 1 base at V and 4 bases at J, with 8 bases between. Germline assignment: CDR1 MNHNS and CDR2 SASEGT. CDR3 in amino acids: CASSEGWENQPQHF. The CDR3 nucleotides read TGTGCCAGCAGTGAAGGTTGGGAAAATCAGCCCCAGCATTTT.

This clone was counted only a few times. The CDR3 coding sequence is TGCAGCGTTGGATCGACAGGGGGACCCTTGTACTATGGCTACACCTTC. Translated, it gives CSVGSTGGPLYYGYTF. The genes are TRBV29-1 and TRBJ1-2; 9 bases agree with TRBD1. From germline, CDR1 is SQVTM and CDR2 ANQGSEA. The CDR3 runs 16 residues. V lost 4 bases to trimming and J lost 3 bases; unmatched junction nucleotides: 12. The variable domain in full, completed from reference TRBV29-1 and TRBJ1-2, reads SAVISQKPSRDICQRGTSLTIQCQVDSQVTMMFWYRQQPGQSLTLIATANQGSEATYESGFVIDKFPISRPNLTFSTLTVSNMSPEDSSIYLCSVGSTGGPLYYGYTFGSGTRLTVV.

The chain recombines TRBV18 with TRBJ2-3, with TRBD1 identical over 7 bases. The germline V gene encodes CDR1 KGHSH and CDR2 LQKENI. Trimming removed 2 bases from V and 2 bases from J; junction bases left unmatched: 4. This CDR3 region has 15 residues. In DNA form, the CDR3 reads TGTGCCAGCTCACCATCACAGGGGACCACAGATACGCAGTATTTT. Translated: CASSPSQGTTDTQYF.

This chain joins TRBV19 and TRBJ2-3; D gene unclear. V lost 6 bases and J lost 8, with 12 bases in between. The CDR3 consists of 12 residues. CDR1 LNHDA and CDR2 SQIVND come from the germline V gene (reference sequence). The CDR3 DNA reads TGTGCCAGTAGCTCGGTGGTGGGTACGCAGTATTTT. It is translated as CASSSVVGTQYF. The entire variable domain, with the rest obtained from reference TRBV19 and TRBJ2-3, is as follows: DGGITQSPKYLFRKEGQNVTLSCEQNLNHDAMYWYRQDPGQGLRLIYYSQIVNDFQKGDIAEGYSVSREKKESFPLTVTSAQKNPTAFYLCASSSVVGTQYFGPGTRLTVL.

The chain carries TRBV30 and TRBJ1-1; a possible D gene is TRBD1 (5 bases). This CDR3 has 13 residues. Trimming stripped 1 base from V and 3 bases from J, with 9 bases between. The germline gives CDR1 GTSNPN, CDR2 SVGIG (reference sequence). Written as DNA, the CDR3 is TGTGCCTGGAGTGGACAGCCGTACACTGAAGCTTTCTTT. Amino acid sequence: CAWSGQPYTEAFF. Filled out from reference TRBV30 and TRBJ1-1, the complete variable domain reads SQTIHQWPATLVQPVGSPLSLECTVEGTSNPNLYWYRQAAGRGLQLLFYSVGIGQISSEVPQNLSASRPQDRQFILSSKKLLLSDSGFYLCAWSGQPYTEAFFGQGTRLTVV.

This clone was detected only once. The V gene is TRBV29-1, the J gene TRBJ2-3; D gene uncertain. Germline values: CDR1 SQVTM, CDR2 ANQGSEA. V shed 5 bases and J shed 2 bases, with 8 bases lying between them. CDR3 length: 12 residues. CDR3 coding DNA: TGCAGCGTTACCTATTCCACAGATACGCAGTATTTT. Translation gives CSVTYSTDTQYF.

The rearrangement uses TRBV19 and TRBJ2-7, with TRBD1 identical over 9 bases. The CDR3 totals 13 residues. The germline gives CDR1 LNHDA, CDR2 SQIVND (reference sequence). The V segment lost 9 bases and the J segment 4 bases; nucleotides outside the gene matches: 7. CDR3 protein: CARGQGRPYEQYF. CDR3 in DNA: TGTGCCAGAGGACAGGGGAGGCCGTACGAGCAGTACTTC.